This T cell receptor (beta chain) was documented in a study of neurological immune-mediated disorders. Findings and caveats of the study: None of the CDR3 amino acid sequences of expanded clones were shared across subjects, and this suggested private repertoires in all groups.

The study used blood bank volunteers in Maryland, USA, as healthy controls. The sorted libraries started from about a million CD4+ or CD8+ T cells. The sample holds many counts of this clonotype. Antigen unknown. As for the cDNA, it was generated by 5'RACE with 10-nucleotide random UMIs. One entry per CDR3 protein, called by TCRdb with MiXCR from the 5' RACE reads. The table shows about 38,000 distinct CDR3 sequences, with roughly 5% occurring only once. The CDR3 runs 15 residues. Sequencing was performed on CD4+ T cells from blood. The sequence derives from a man aged 18-30 years in good health. This sequence joins TRBV21-1 and TRBJ2-4; no DNA check was done on the table's D call, TRBD1. TRBV21-1 is a pseudogene locus. The CDR3 DNA sequence: TGTGCCAGCAGCAAAGTACCCCAGGGGGGGAACATTCAGTACTTC. Translated, it gives CASSKVPQGGNIQYF.